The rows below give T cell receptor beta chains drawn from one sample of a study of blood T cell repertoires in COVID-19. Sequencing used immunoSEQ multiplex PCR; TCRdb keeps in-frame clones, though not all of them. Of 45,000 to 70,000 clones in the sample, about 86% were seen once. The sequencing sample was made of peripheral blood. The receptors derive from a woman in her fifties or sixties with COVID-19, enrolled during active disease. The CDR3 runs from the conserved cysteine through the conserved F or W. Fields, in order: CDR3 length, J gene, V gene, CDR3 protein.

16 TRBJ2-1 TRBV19 CASSISGTSSGNEQFF
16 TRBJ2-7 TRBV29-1 CSVEYIRFSGKYEQYF
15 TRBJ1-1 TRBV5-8 CASSFQGGGGTEAFF
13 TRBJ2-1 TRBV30 CAWSAPGYNEQFF
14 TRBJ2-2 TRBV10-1 CASSALGGSGELFF
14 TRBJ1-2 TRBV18 CASSRTGLDYGYTF
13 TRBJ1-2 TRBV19 CASYNKQGRGYTF
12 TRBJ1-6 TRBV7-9 CASNREYSPLHF
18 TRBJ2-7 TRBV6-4 CASSDTIMTGGSSYEQYF
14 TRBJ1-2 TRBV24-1 CATSRDSSLYGYTF
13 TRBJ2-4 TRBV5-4 CASSLWGGAIQYF
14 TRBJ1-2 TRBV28 CASSRTQTMLGYTF
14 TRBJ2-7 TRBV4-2 CASSVWGGVYEQYF
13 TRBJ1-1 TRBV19 CASIQPGHPAAFF
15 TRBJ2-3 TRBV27 CASSSQGQGEDTQYF
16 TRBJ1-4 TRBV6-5 CASSYSPTRGYEKLFF
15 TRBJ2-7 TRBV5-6 CASSRGQGISYEQYF
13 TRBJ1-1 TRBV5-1 CASSVKTNTEAFF
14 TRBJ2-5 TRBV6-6 CASQWGSGQETQYF
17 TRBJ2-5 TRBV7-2 CASSLGIGGRLQETQYF
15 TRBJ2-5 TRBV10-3 CATRSRRGSQETQYF
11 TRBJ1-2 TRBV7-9 CASSLHYGYTF
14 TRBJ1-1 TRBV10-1 CASSERARGTEAFF
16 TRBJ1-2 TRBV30 CAWRPVRFSGEGGYTF
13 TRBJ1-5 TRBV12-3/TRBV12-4 CASSSQGNQPQHF
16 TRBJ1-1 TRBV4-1 CASSRLAAVGNTEAFF
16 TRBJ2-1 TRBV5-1 CASSFGGLGPYNEQFF
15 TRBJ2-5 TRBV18 CASKELTGVKETQYF
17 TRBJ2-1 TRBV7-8 CASSLYIPTGAYNEQFF
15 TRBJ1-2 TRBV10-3 CAITPGQGAGYGYTF
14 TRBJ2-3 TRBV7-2 CASSLGGGPDTQYF
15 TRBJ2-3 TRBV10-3 CAIGGISAVTDTQYF
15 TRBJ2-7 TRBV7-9 CASSLSGTSGYEQYF
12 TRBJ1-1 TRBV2 CASRAGGTEAFF
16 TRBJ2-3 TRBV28 CASSPRLAGELDTQYF
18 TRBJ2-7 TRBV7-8 CASSGRDRGPGTPYEQYF
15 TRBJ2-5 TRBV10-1 CASSESGGGKETQYF
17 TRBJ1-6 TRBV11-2 CASSPQFQRTRDSPLHF
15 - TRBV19 CASSPQQGGPYEQYF
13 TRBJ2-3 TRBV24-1 CASSQSSTDTQYF
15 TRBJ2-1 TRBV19 CASSSASGSWDEQFF
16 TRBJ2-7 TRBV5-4 CASSLPGTGDSYEQYF